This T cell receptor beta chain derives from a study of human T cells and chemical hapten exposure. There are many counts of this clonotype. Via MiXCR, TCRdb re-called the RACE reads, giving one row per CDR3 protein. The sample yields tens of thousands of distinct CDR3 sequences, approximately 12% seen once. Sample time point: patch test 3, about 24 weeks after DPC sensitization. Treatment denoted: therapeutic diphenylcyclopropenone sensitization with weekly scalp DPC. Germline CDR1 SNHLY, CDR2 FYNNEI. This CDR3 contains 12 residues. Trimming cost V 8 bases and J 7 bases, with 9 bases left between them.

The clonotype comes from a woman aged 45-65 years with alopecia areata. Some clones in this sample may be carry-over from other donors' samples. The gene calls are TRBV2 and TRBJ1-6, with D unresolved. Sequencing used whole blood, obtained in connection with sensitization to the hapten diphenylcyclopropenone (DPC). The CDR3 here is CASENYNSPLHF. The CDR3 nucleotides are TGTGCCAGCGAAAACTACAATTCACCCCTCCACTTT.